These T cell receptor beta chains were read from a single sample in a study of blood T cell repertoires in COVID-19. Here immunoSEQ multiplex PCR was the method, and the copy in TCRdb shows in-frame clones only, minus some. This sample has roughly 250,000 clones, with over 80% found just once. The specimen was peripheral blood. Every receptor here comes from a woman in her 40s who had recovered from COVID-19. CDR3s leave out the opening cysteine and the closing phenylalanine or tryptophan. Each record gives: J gene, D gene, V gene, CDR3 protein. The D gene is left open where the match is weak.

TRBJ2-7 | . | TRBV5-4 | ASSLTGTGPYEQY
TRBJ1-6 | . | TRBV9 | ASSAGGSPLH
TRBJ1-5 | . | TRBV2 | ASHPSGFGQPQH
TRBJ1-1 | . | TRBV29-1 | SASIRVNTEAF
TRBJ2-2 | . | TRBV24-1 | AGEDGNTGELF
TRBJ2-5 | TRBD1 | TRBV20-1 | SASWTGIETQY
TRBJ2-3 | . | TRBV28 | ASSLRGNVVGTDTQY
TRBJ1-1 | TRBD1 | TRBV19 | ASSHWRGAGGITEAF
TRBJ1-2 | TRBD1 | TRBV3-1/TRBV3-2 | ASSPSGQGYGYT
TRBJ1-6 | . | TRBV11-3 | ASSLRGLSYNSPLH
TRBJ2-7 | TRBD1 | TRBV6-5 | ASRSGQDYEQY
TRBJ2-7 | TRBD1 | TRBV13 | ASSSDRGRYEQY
TRBJ2-3 | . | TRBV30 | AWRPRMSTDTQY
TRBJ2-7 | TRBD2 | TRBV27 | ASSLLAGGVLRGEQY
TRBJ2-7 | . | TRBV3-1/TRBV3-2 | ASSRATGVYEQY
TRBJ2-7 | . | TRBV3-1/TRBV3-2 | ASSHRVRGSYEQY
TRBJ1-1 | TRBD1 | TRBV4-2 | ASSQERDRASF
TRBJ1-1 | . | TRBV27 | ASSFGYGVATEAF
TRBJ1-3 | . | TRBV11-2 | ASSPLSQGENTIY
TRBJ2-7 | . | TRBV7-2 | ASSSGTGTPRRQY
TRBJ1-5 | . | TRBV12-3/TRBV12-4 | ASSFGENQPQH
TRBJ2-2 | . | TRBV5-1 | ASGTQPSNTGELF
TRBJ2-2 | . | TRBV5-1 | ASSLVLSSGGGELF
TRBJ2-1 | . | TRBV9 | ASSVTEGPVNEQF
TRBJ1-5 | TRBD1 | TRBV2 | ASRDASRGQGQNQPQH
TRBJ2-6 | . | TRBV6-6 | ASSYSGSGANVLT
TRBJ1-1 | . | TRBV18 | ASSPTLGHAESTEAF
TRBJ2-5 | . | TRBV6-1 | ASSEDRSRETQY
TRBJ2-1 | . | TRBV19 | ASSRGLATYNEQF
TRBJ2-2 | . | TRBV6-5 | ASRLRGGVTGELF
TRBJ1-2 | . | TRBV7-6 | ASSLSGGLDYGYT
TRBJ1-5 | . | TRBV30 | AWSVVGGQPQH
TRBJ1-4 | . | TRBV15 | ATSRDTGATNEKLF
TRBJ2-1 | . | TRBV6-5 | ASSSADYSSYNEQF
TRBJ1-1 | . | TRBV28 | ATRTLMAF
TRBJ1-6 | TRBD1 | TRBV7-6 | ASSLGGTGIYNSPLH
TRBJ1-1 | TRBD1 | TRBV30 | ASDRGFRNTEAF
TRBJ1-5 | . | TRBV2 | ASTGGSSNQPQH
TRBJ1-2 | TRBD1 | TRBV27 | ASSSGTGVGYT
TRBJ2-2 | . | TRBV6-5 | ASSYSRGTGELF
TRBJ1-5 | . | TRBV27 | ASSYAAGQPQH
TRBJ2-4 | TRBD1 | TRBV19 | ASSTLTGGLAKNIQY
TRBJ2-2 | TRBD2 | TRBV5-1 | ASSLAGRVTGELF
TRBJ1-2 | TRBD1 | TRBV11-2 | ASSTDRGYGYT
TRBJ2-7 | TRBD1 | TRBV7-2 | ASRTGGTSYEQY